The rows below give T cell receptor beta chains drawn from one sample of a study of cytomegalovirus exposure and HLA in healthy donors. Generated by immunoSEQ multiplex PCR, the TCRdb table keeps only in-frame clones and is missing some. The top ten clones hold 1.4% to 1.5% of a sample with 170,000 or so clones, more than 60% of them seen once. The sample consisted of PBMCs. The source of these receptors is a woman aged 25-40 years in good health and CMV-seropositive. Each CDR3 is given with its conserved first and last residue. Fields, in order: CDR3 DNA, CDR3 protein, V gene, clone size, J gene, D gene. D genes are given only for firm matches. Clone size is stated in some rows and not others, as once, few, many or a class when expanded.

cdr3_nt: TGTGCCAGCAGTTCCCAGGGGGCGATCGAGCAGTACTTC
cdr3_aa: CASSSQGAIEQYF
v_call: TRBV27
clone_size: NA
j_call: TRBJ2-7
d_call: TRBD1

cdr3_nt: TGTGCCTGTCCGACTCCCCAAAACTATGGCTACACCTTC
cdr3_aa: CACPTPQNYGYTF
v_call: TRBV30
clone_size: NA
j_call: TRBJ1-2
d_call: NA

cdr3_nt: TGTGCCAGCAGCTTGGACGGCTACGAGCAGTACTTC
cdr3_aa: CASSLDGYEQYF
v_call: TRBV5-6
clone_size: NA
j_call: TRBJ2-7
d_call: NA

cdr3_nt: TGTGCCTGGAGTGTCCAACTCGTGGCTTTCTTT
cdr3_aa: CAWSVQLVAFF
v_call: TRBV30
clone_size: few
j_call: TRBJ1-1
d_call: NA

cdr3_nt: TGTGCCAGCAGATCCTGGGGAGGCAACACTGAAGCTTTCTTT
cdr3_aa: CASRSWGGNTEAFF
v_call: TRBV7-2
clone_size: NA
j_call: TRBJ1-1
d_call: NA

cdr3_nt: TGTGCCAGCAGTTCCGTAGCGGTCACAGATACGCAGTATTTT
cdr3_aa: CASSSVAVTDTQYF
v_call: TRBV6-5
clone_size: NA
j_call: TRBJ2-3
d_call: NA

cdr3_nt: TGTGCCACCAGCAGAGATTATACGGGACAGGACAATCAGCCCCAGCATTTT
cdr3_aa: CATSRDYTGQDNQPQHF
v_call: TRBV15
clone_size: NA
j_call: TRBJ1-5
d_call: TRBD1

cdr3_nt: TGCGCCAGCAGTGCTTCCGGGACTAACGGAGATGAGCAGTTCTTC
cdr3_aa: CASSASGTNGDEQFF
v_call: TRBV10-1
clone_size: NA
j_call: TRBJ2-1
d_call: TRBD2

cdr3_nt: TGTGCCAGCAGCCCCATTCAGGGTCCCTACGAGCAGTACTTC
cdr3_aa: CASSPIQGPYEQYF
v_call: TRBV6-5
clone_size: NA
j_call: TRBJ2-7
d_call: NA

cdr3_nt: TGTGCCGCCCTAGAAAGGGGCCTCTCTGGAAACACCATATATTTT
cdr3_aa: CAALERGLSGNTIYF
v_call: TRBV6-1
clone_size: NA
j_call: TRBJ1-3
d_call: NA

cdr3_nt: TGTGCCAGCAGACGGGGACAGGTCGCCGATCAGCCCCAGCATTTT
cdr3_aa: CASRRGQVADQPQHF
v_call: TRBV27
clone_size: NA
j_call: TRBJ1-5
d_call: TRBD1

cdr3_nt: TGTGCCAGCAGCAGCGATGGCGTTGACTTGAGCAATCAGCCCCAGCATTTT
cdr3_aa: CASSSDGVDLSNQPQHF
v_call: TRBV28
clone_size: medium-sized
j_call: TRBJ1-5
d_call: NA

cdr3_nt: TGTGCCAGCAGTGACGGAACAGGCTACGGGGCCAACGTCCTGACTTTC
cdr3_aa: CASSDGTGYGANVLTF
v_call: TRBV6-4
clone_size: NA
j_call: TRBJ2-6
d_call: NA

cdr3_nt: TGTGCCAGCAGTGGACAGGGGAGCAATCAGCCCCAGCATTTT
cdr3_aa: CASSGQGSNQPQHF
v_call: TRBV6-1
clone_size: few
j_call: TRBJ1-5
d_call: TRBD1

cdr3_nt: TGCGCCAGCAGCCGATCGGGACTAGCGGGAGGCGGGGTAAGGGGATACGAGCAGTACTTC
cdr3_aa: CASSRSGLAGGGVRGYEQYF
v_call: TRBV4-1
clone_size: NA
j_call: TRBJ2-7
d_call: TRBD2

cdr3_nt: TGTGCCAGCAGCCCAGCGGGGGGCAGCTCCTACGAGCAGTACTTC
cdr3_aa: CASSPAGGSSYEQYF
v_call: TRBV6-5
clone_size: NA
j_call: TRBJ2-7
d_call: TRBD2

cdr3_nt: TGTGCCAGCCGGGGGGGACACCGGGGTGAAAAACTGTTTTTT
cdr3_aa: CASRGGHRGEKLFF
v_call: TRBV19
clone_size: NA
j_call: TRBJ1-4
d_call: NA

cdr3_nt: TGTGCCAGCGGGAATTGGGAATCGACAGGGAGGCGGCAGACCCAGTACTTC
cdr3_aa: CASGNWESTGRRQTQYF
v_call: TRBV2
clone_size: NA
j_call: TRBJ2-5
d_call: NA

cdr3_nt: TGTGCCTGGGACCGGGACAGGGATGAAAAACTGTTTTTT
cdr3_aa: CAWDRDRDEKLFF
v_call: TRBV30
clone_size: NA
j_call: TRBJ1-4
d_call: TRBD1

cdr3_nt: TGTGCCAGCAGCCTAGACCGACAGCCCTCACATTTT
cdr3_aa: CASSLDRQPSHF
v_call: TRBV16
clone_size: NA
j_call: TRBJ1-5
d_call: NA

cdr3_nt: TGTGCCAGCAGCTTAGTGGGGACAGGGACCGTCCTGACTTTC
cdr3_aa: CASSLVGTGTVLTF
v_call: TRBV11-3
clone_size: once
j_call: TRBJ2-6
d_call: TRBD1

cdr3_nt: TGTGCCAGTGCCGTGGGAGGAGGAGTGGGGGAAAAACTGTTTTTT
cdr3_aa: CASAVGGGVGEKLFF
v_call: TRBV19
clone_size: few
j_call: TRBJ1-4
d_call: NA

cdr3_nt: TGTGCCAGCAGCCCCCGACTAGGCGGCGGCATTCAGTACTTC
cdr3_aa: CASSPRLGGGIQYF
v_call: TRBV9
clone_size: NA
j_call: TRBJ2-4
d_call: NA

cdr3_nt: TGCGCCAGCAGCTTGGGGACAGGAGGCTCGAACACTGAAGCTTTCTTT
cdr3_aa: CASSLGTGGSNTEAFF
v_call: TRBV5-1
clone_size: NA
j_call: TRBJ1-1
d_call: TRBD1

cdr3_nt: TGTGCCAGCAGCCAACCGACAGGGACCGGGGAGCTGTTTTTT
cdr3_aa: CASSQPTGTGELFF
v_call: TRBV7-3
clone_size: NA
j_call: TRBJ2-2
d_call: TRBD1

cdr3_nt: TGTGCCAGCATAGACAGGGGTAACACTGAAGCTTTCTTT
cdr3_aa: CASIDRGNTEAFF
v_call: TRBV25-1
clone_size: NA
j_call: TRBJ1-1
d_call: TRBD1

cdr3_nt: TGTGCCAGCAGCTTAGTGGGCAGGGGCTACGAGCAGTACTTC
cdr3_aa: CASSLVGRGYEQYF
v_call: TRBV11-2
clone_size: NA
j_call: TRBJ2-7
d_call: NA

cdr3_nt: TGTGCCAGCAGCTTAGGGGGCCCGGTCGGCGGTGGCTACACCTTC
cdr3_aa: CASSLGGPVGGGYTF
v_call: TRBV7-6
clone_size: NA
j_call: TRBJ1-2
d_call: NA

cdr3_nt: TGCGCCAGCAGCCGGGACAGGGTTGATGGCTACACCTTC
cdr3_aa: CASSRDRVDGYTF
v_call: TRBV4-1
clone_size: few
j_call: TRBJ1-2
d_call: TRBD1

cdr3_nt: TGTGCCAGCAGCGTAGTGGGGAGCGGGGAGACCCAGTACTTC
cdr3_aa: CASSVVGSGETQYF
v_call: TRBV9
clone_size: NA
j_call: TRBJ2-5
d_call: NA

cdr3_nt: TGTGCCAGCAGTTGGGACAGTCTTCAGCCCCAGCATTTT
cdr3_aa: CASSWDSLQPQHF
v_call: TRBV2
clone_size: NA
j_call: TRBJ1-5
d_call: TRBD1

cdr3_nt: TGTGCCAGCAGCTTCATTATGGCTAGCGGGAGTATAGGCGGGGAGCTGTTTTTT
cdr3_aa: CASSFIMASGSIGGELFF
v_call: TRBV7-8
clone_size: once
j_call: TRBJ2-2
d_call: TRBD2

cdr3_nt: TGCAGTGTAATTCGGGCCTACGAGCAGTACTTC
cdr3_aa: CSVIRAYEQYF
v_call: TRBV20-1
clone_size: NA
j_call: TRBJ2-7
d_call: NA

cdr3_nt: TGTGCCAGCAGCGAACTGACAGTTAATGGAAACACCATATATTTT
cdr3_aa: CASSELTVNGNTIYF
v_call: TRBV7-2
clone_size: NA
j_call: TRBJ1-3
d_call: NA

cdr3_nt: TGTGCCAGCAGCGACCGGGACTATTACAATGAGCAGTTCTTC
cdr3_aa: CASSDRDYYNEQFF
v_call: TRBV13
clone_size: NA
j_call: TRBJ2-1
d_call: TRBD2

cdr3_nt: TGTGCCAGCACCCAGGGGGCGGGAGGGGCAGATACGCAGTATTTT
cdr3_aa: CASTQGAGGADTQYF
v_call: TRBV11-2
clone_size: NA
j_call: TRBJ2-3
d_call: NA

cdr3_nt: TGCAGTGTTCAACGAGGCGAATTGCTGTTTTTT
cdr3_aa: CSVQRGELLFF
v_call: TRBV20-1
clone_size: few
j_call: TRBJ2-2
d_call: NA

cdr3_nt: TGTGCCAGCAGCCCGGGACTCCCCAGCGAGCAGTACTTC
cdr3_aa: CASSPGLPSEQYF
v_call: TRBV27
clone_size: NA
j_call: TRBJ2-7
d_call: NA

cdr3_nt: TGTGCCACCAGGGGGGACTCCAACACCGGGGAGCTGTTTTTT
cdr3_aa: CATRGDSNTGELFF
v_call: TRBV15
clone_size: NA
j_call: TRBJ2-2
d_call: NA

cdr3_nt: TGCGCCAGCAGCCAACTGGAGGGAAAAGAGACCCAGTACTTC
cdr3_aa: CASSQLEGKETQYF
v_call: TRBV4-3
clone_size: NA
j_call: TRBJ2-5
d_call: NA